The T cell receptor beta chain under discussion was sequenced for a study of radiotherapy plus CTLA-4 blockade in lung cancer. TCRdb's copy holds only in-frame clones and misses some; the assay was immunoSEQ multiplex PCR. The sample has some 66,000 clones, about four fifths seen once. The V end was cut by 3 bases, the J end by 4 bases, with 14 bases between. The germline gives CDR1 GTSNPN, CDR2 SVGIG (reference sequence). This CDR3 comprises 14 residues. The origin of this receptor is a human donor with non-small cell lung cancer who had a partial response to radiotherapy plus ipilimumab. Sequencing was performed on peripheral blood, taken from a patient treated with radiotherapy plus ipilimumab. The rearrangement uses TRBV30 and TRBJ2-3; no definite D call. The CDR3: CAWSESHLADTQYF. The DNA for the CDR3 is TGTGCCTGGAGCGAGTCCCACCTAGCAGATACGCAGTATTTT.